Presented here are 10 T cell receptor beta chains from one specimen sequenced in a study of brain T cells in children with intractable seizures. The repertoire was sequenced with immunoSEQ multiplex PCR; TCRdb's copy has only in-frame clones and lacks some. The sample holds about 340,000 clones; about 93% are singletons and the top ten take roughly 5.7%. Time point given: blood from clinic visit 5 months post-surgery; TSC patient then seizure free. Sequenced here: peripheral blood, sampled roughly 5 months after surgery. All receptors come from a boy under three years old with tuberous sclerosis and intractable seizures.

CDR3 sequence: CASSRLAGDAYNEQFF. The CDR3 DNA reads as TGTGCCAGCAGCCGACTAGCGGGCGACGCCTACAATGAGCAGTTCTTC. V and J are TRBV28 and TRBJ2-1; 10 nucleotides match TRBD2. This CDR3 region has 16 residues. The germline gives CDR1 MDHEN, CDR2 SYDVKM. Trimming took 6 bases from V and 2 from J; bases not matched to a gene: 7.

This chain connects TRBV7-9 to TRBJ1-1; D gene ambiguous. This CDR3 has 12 amino acids. Germline V gene sequence: CDR1 SEHNR, CDR2 FQNEAQ (reference sequence). V dropped 9 bases and J dropped 4 bases, with 12 bases sitting between them. CDR3: CARQVEVTEAFF. The CDR3 coding sequence is TGTGCCAGGCAGGTTGAGGTCACTGAAGCTTTCTTT.

A single count supports this clone. The gene calls are TRBV19 and TRBJ1-2, with a possible D match to TRBD1 (5 bases). Trimming took 8 bases from V and 4 from J, leaving 17 bases between them. This CDR3 region has 14 residues. CDR1 and CDR2 (germline): LNHDA, SQIVND (reference sequence). The CDR3 DNA follows: TGTGCCAGTGAAAGGGGAACCCCGGGCTATGGCTACACCTTC. This gives the protein CASERGTPGYGYTF.

The rearrangement links TRBV29-1 to TRBJ2-1, with 9 positions matching TRBD2. The CDR3 is 14 residues long. V lost 4 bases to trimming and J lost 10 bases; unmatched junction nucleotides: 11. Germline V lookup: CDR1 SQVTM, CDR2 ANQGSEA. CDR3 coding DNA: TGCAGCGTTGCAGCGGGAGGCGGGACCCACGAGCAGTTCTTC. It specifies CSVAAGGGTHEQFF.

This chain connects TRBV2 to TRBJ2-7; TRBD1 is a possible D gene (6 bases). Trimming left V 6 bases short and J 6 bases short, with 24 bases between. This CDR3 is built from 16 residues. Germline V CDR1 and CDR2: SNHLY, FYNNEI. The CDR3 loop reads CASRDIIWTDPIEQYF. Written as DNA, the CDR3 is TGTGCCAGCAGAGATATTATTTGGACAGACCCGATCGAGCAGTACTTC.

The chain employs TRBV12-3 or TRBV12-4 and TRBJ2-1, with 9 positions matching TRBD2. The V segment lost 7 bases and the J segment 6 bases; nucleotides outside the gene matches: 4. CDR3 length equals 13 residues. The CDR3 sequence is CASMREGSNEQFF. The DNA for the CDR3 is TGTGCCAGCATGCGGGAGGGGTCCAATGAGCAGTTCTTC.

This chain joins TRBV25-1 and TRBJ2-7, with a possible D match to TRBD1 (6 bases). Trimming cost V 3 bases and J 5 bases, with 20 bases left between them. In germline, CDR1 is MGHDK, CDR2 SYGVNS. This CDR3 region has 16 residues. CDR3 loop: CASSDPLRPRTDEQYF. The CDR3 DNA reads as TGTGCCAGCAGTGATCCTTTGCGCCCCCGGACAGACGAGCAGTACTTC.

This chain joins TRBV6-5 and TRBJ1-2; D is unresolved. Trimming took off 2 bases at V and 5 bases at J, with 9 bases between the two ends. The germline V gene has CDR1 MNHEY and CDR2 SVGAGI. The CDR3 length is 13 residues. The CDR3: CASSYRVDYGYTF. The CDR3 DNA reads as TGTGCCAGCAGTTACAGGGTTGATTATGGCTACACCTTC.

DNA for the CDR3: TGTGCCAGCGGGCTGACCAGGGGGGATGAAAAACTGTTTTTT. As protein: CASGLTRGDEKLFF. V and J are TRBV25-1 and TRBJ1-4; TRBD1 aligns across 7 bases. This CDR3 has 14 amino acids. Germline trimming cut 8 bases from V and 6 bases from J; bases unmatched to any gene: 9. Germline lookup yields CDR1 MGHDK and CDR2 SYGVNS.

The V gene is TRBV5-6, the J gene TRBJ1-6, with D maybe TRBD1 (6 bases). V lost 4 bases, J lost 6 bases, and 23 bases lay in between. Germline V lookup: CDR1 SGHDT, CDR2 YYEEEE. The CDR3 sequence is 18 residues long. The CDR3 region is CASSPTRFSGAFNSPLHF. DNA of the CDR3: TGTGCCAGCAGCCCTACCAGATTTTCGGGGGCTTTTAATTCACCCCTCCACTTT.